Here is one T cell receptor beta chain with its context. Its specificity is not known. The data stem from a study of T cell responses to AZD1222 COVID-19 vaccine. The protocol was immunoSEQ multiplex PCR, while the TCRdb copy is restricted to in-frame clones and leaves out a portion. The table includes 100,000 to 150,000 clones, approximately 90% detected once. Regarding the study as a whole: Spike-spanning, vaccine-associated CD4 TCRs were dominant at 160-218 and 743-854. Repertoire sampling was restricted to post-peak T cell response timepoints. Baseline antibody screening turned up just a handful of seropositive AZD1222 recipients. In a largely white British group with more females than males, clonal diversity was possibly underestimated.

CDR3 length: 11 residues. Trimming pared 1 base from V and 9 bases from J, leaving 9 bases between. The germline CDR1 and CDR2 sequences are DFQATT and SNEGSKA (reference sequence). The chain is built from TRBV20-1 and TRBJ1-2; unclear D gene. The specimen comprised peripheral blood, sampled on day 0 of MenACWY control vaccination. The sequence was obtained from an adult in good health. The CDR3 here is CSARGTDRYTF. CDR3 in DNA: TGCAGTGCTAGAGGTACAGATCGCTACACCTTC.